This T cell receptor beta chain was sequenced for a study of cytomegalovirus exposure and HLA in healthy donors. Turning to this clone: Antigen specificity is unknown.

Repertoires were generated with immunoSEQ multiplex PCR, while TCRdb's copy carries only in-frame clones and drops some. The table records 140,000 to 150,000 clones, about 91% of them present only once. The CDR3 extends over 14 amino acids. The germline gives CDR1 SGHNT, CDR2 YYREEE (reference sequence). Unmatched junction bases numbered 9, after V lost 2 bases and J lost 9 bases. The study, taken as a whole, reports: The dataset shows that most TCR sequences were rare, while some public TCRs occurred in many donors. CMV antigen specificity was confirmed in vitro for a few CMV-associated chains.

The sequencing input was PBMCs. The J gene is TRBJ1-2, the V gene TRBV5-4; 8 bases align to TRBD1. This receptor was taken from a man between 18 and 29 years old in good health and CMV-seropositive. The CDR3 nucleotides read TGTGCCAGCAGCTTTGGACAGGGATCAATTAGCTACACCTTC. It specifies CASSFGQGSISYTF.